The clone carrying this T cell receptor (delta chain) showed up just a few times. The antigen is not known. Sorted Vdelta1+ thymocytes were roughly 96% to 99.6% pure. This record comes from a study of Vδ1+ human thymocytes. Notes on the study in general: Thymic TRG and TRD repertoires appeared highly polyclonal. Many TRG clonotypes were shared between donors; TRD repertoires were essentially private. Bulk data may be misread because of unexpected Vdelta2 sequences. Unlike peripheral blood Vdelta1+ controls, thymic delta-chain sequences included approximately 20% Vdelta2 and few Vdelta3.

Germline values: CDR1 TSWWSYY, CDR2 QGS. The CDR3 runs to 21 residues. V lost 3 bases to trimming and J lost 1 base, with 30 bases between them. RNA was extracted from the cells and then reverse transcribed. The CDR3 regions were amplified by multiplex PCR from V-gene primers to a constant-region primer. TCRdb reanalysed the multiplex PCR reads with CATT. The data show 70,000 to 90,000 delta-chain clones, with 30% to 40% seen just once and over 0.2% held by the top ten. The V gene is TRDV1, the J gene TRDJ1; tentatively, D is TRDD2 or TRDD3 (8 bases each). This TCR came from a boy younger than two who had congenital heart surgery. The sample comprised Vdelta1+ gamma-delta thymocytes from the thymus. The subset here: FACS-sorted CD3+ TCRalphabeta- TCRVdelta1+ TCRVdelta2- thymocytes. CDR3 DNA sequence: TGTGCTCTTGGGGATAGCCTTCCTAGAGAAGATGGGGGATGCCTCACCGATAAACTCATCTTT. It encodes CALGDSLPREDGGCLTDKLIF.